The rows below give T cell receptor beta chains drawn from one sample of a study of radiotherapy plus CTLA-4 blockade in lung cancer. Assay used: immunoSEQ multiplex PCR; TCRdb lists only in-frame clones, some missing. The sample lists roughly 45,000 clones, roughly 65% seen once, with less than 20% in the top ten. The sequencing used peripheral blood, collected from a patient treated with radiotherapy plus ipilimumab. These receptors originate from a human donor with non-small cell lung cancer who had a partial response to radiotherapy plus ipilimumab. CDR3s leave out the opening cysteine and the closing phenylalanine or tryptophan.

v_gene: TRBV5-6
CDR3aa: ASSLQGGEETQY

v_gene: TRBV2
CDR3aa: ATKRENNQPKQY

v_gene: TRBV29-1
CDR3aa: SVEGLPGTGSYEQY

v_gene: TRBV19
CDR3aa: ASSDRVGTDTQY

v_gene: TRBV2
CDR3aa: ASSPGVSNQPQH

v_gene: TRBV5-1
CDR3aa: ASKEGDTQY

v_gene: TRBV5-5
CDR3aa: ASSLGTPTGAF

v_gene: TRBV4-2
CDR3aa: ASSQDDRGNTIY

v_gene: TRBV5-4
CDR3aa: ASSPTGPGNTIY

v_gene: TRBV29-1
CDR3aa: SVAGTGEINYGYT

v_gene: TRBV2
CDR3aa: ASSLQGWENTGELF

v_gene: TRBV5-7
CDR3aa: ASSHDRETIYSDQPQH

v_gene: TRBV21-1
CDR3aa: ASKKGLMRDRGRHTQY

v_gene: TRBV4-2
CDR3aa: ASSQSPLDREVLADYGYT

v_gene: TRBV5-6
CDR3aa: ASSRDSGFDYGYT

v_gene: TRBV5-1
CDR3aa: ASSLGGGSPRSSYEQY

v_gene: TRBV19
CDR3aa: ASSHTGGRTGELF

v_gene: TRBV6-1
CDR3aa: ASQAGEHADTQY

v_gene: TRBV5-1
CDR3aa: ASSLGNTGGGTIY

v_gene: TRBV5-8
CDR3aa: ASSRDRGYGYT